This TCR beta chain was captured in a study of blood T cell repertoires in COVID-19. About the study: Acute and convalescent COVID-19 samples came from the United States, Italy and Spain. PBMCs, B-cell-depleted T cells, or T cells were the source of the cDNA or gDNA that made up the material.

Original analysis: Quantification of nucleated cells was approximated via reference gene primer amplification. Repertoires were generated with immunoSEQ multiplex PCR, while TCRdb's copy carries only in-frame clones and drops some. The DNA gave D and trimming, while V, J and clone size come from that table. This sample has about 160,000 clones, with about 90% found just once. To note about this clone: One end of the junction fails to match germline, which may point to a read error.

One Seattle source followed patients from active infection through their disease course. This CDR3 has 15 amino acids. Germline V gene lookup returns CDR1 MDHEN and CDR2 SYDVKM. V and J are TRBV28 and TRBJ2-1, with 10 bases fitting TRBD1. The clonotype originates from a man aged 25 to 45 with COVID-19, enrolled during active disease. The source material was peripheral blood. DNA for the CDR3: TGTGCCAGCTTACCGGACAGGGGGTTCTACAATGGGCAGTTCTTC. Its protein product is CASLPDRGFYNGQFF.